This T cell receptor (beta chain) is from a study of blood T cell repertoires in COVID-19. Study context: Sources were T cells, B-cell-depleted T cells, or PBMCs; the material itself was cDNA or gDNA.

Those who participated ranged in age from about 18 to 89 years and resided in 24 US areas. CDR3 size: 13 residues. Trimming stripped 6 bases from V and 7 bases from J, with 15 bases between. Germline V gives CDR1 MDHEN, CDR2 SYDVKM. Source study methods: Reference gene primer amplification gave nucleated cell count estimates. Method: immunoSEQ multiplex PCR; TCRdb's copy keeps in-frame clones and lacks some. That table is the source of V, J and clone size, and D and trimming were worked out from the DNA. The repertoire holds about 200,000 clones, with about 82% as singletons. This clonotype was obtained from a man between 40 and 49 years old with acute COVID-19. The chain is built from TRBV28 and TRBJ1-2, with TRBD1 as a possible D gene (5 bases). The sample consisted of PBMCs or T cells enriched from blood (not recorded which). The CDR3 DNA sequence: TGTGCCAGCAGCCGGACATATTCTTCTGGCTACACCTTC. Protein sequence: CASSRTYSSGYTF.